The 18 T cell receptor beta chains given below trace back to one sample, sequenced in a study of blood T cell repertoires in COVID-19. The table came from immunoSEQ multiplex PCR; TCRdb's copy has only in-frame clones and leaves some out. The top ten clones hold roughly 3.1% of a sample with approximately 260,000 clones, approximately 83% of them seen once. The specimen sequenced was PBMCs or T cells enriched from blood (not recorded which). The receptor set was obtained from a man aged 50 or older who had recovered from COVID-19.

This clone came up once. CDR3 in amino acids: CASSIPGTMLGNQPQHF. The CDR3 nucleotides read TGTGCCAGTAGTATCCCCGGGACAATGTTAGGCAATCAGCCCCAGCATTTT. The J gene is TRBJ1-5, the V gene TRBV19; TRBD1 is a possible D gene (6 bases). Trimming removed 3 bases at V and 2 bases at J, with 17 bases between. Germline-derived CDR1 and CDR2 are LNHDA and SQIVND (reference sequence). The CDR3 length is 17 residues.

The chain links TRBV10-1 to TRBJ2-7; unclear D gene. The CDR3 is made up of 14 amino acids. CDR1 and CDR2 (germline): WNHNN, SYGVQD (reference sequence). Trimming shortened V by 0 bases and J by 0 bases, and 6 bases separated the two germline ends. The CDR3 reads CASSESFGSYEQYF. The CDR3 bases are TGCGCCAGCAGTGAGTCCTTCGGCTCCTACGAGCAGTACTTC.

This rearrangement joins TRBV29-1 to TRBJ2-3; TRBD2 is a possible D gene (6 bases). Deletions cut 4 bases from V and 2 bases from J, with 10 bases between. CDR3 length equals 13 residues. Germline-derived CDR1 and CDR2 are SQVTM and ANQGSEA. The CDR3 DNA follows: TGCAGCGTTGGGACTACACACACAGATACGCAGTATTTT. Translated, it gives CSVGTTHTDTQYF.

This clone turned up a few times. The chain joins TRBV5-1 to TRBJ2-3, with a possible D match to TRBD1 (6 bases). The germline V gene encodes CDR1 SGHRS and CDR2 YFSETQ. The CDR3 is 15 residues long. Trimming pared 4 bases from V and 3 bases from J, leaving 15 bases between. The CDR3 is CASSPSRRGTDTQYF. In DNA, the CDR3 is TGCGCCAGCAGCCCCTCAAGAAGGGGGACAGATACGCAGTATTTT.

As DNA, the CDR3 is TGTGCTAGTGGTTTGGTACCTCGGGGGGCGTTCTTC. Its protein is CASGLVPRGAFF. This chain connects TRBV12-5 to TRBJ2-1, with D maybe TRBD2 (7 bases). Per germline, CDR1 LGHNT and CDR2 FRNRAP. The CDR3 has 12 amino acids. V lost 0 bases, J lost 15 bases, and 12 bases lay in between.

V gene TRBV9 combines with J gene TRBJ2-5, with a tentative D call TRBD2 (6 bases). V lost 2 bases, J lost 7 bases, and 15 bases lay in between. The CDR3 totals 14 residues. CDR1 SGDLS and CDR2 YYNGEE come from the germline V gene. The CDR3 nucleotides read TGTGCCAGCAGCGTTGAGGCTTACGGGGGGACCCAGTACTTC. Its protein product is CASSVEAYGGTQYF.

The rearrangement links TRBV6-5 to TRBJ2-1; TRBD1 matches at 9 bases. Germline trimming cut 4 bases from V and 8 bases from J; bases unmatched to any gene: 9. Germline V CDR1 and CDR2: MNHEY, SVGAGI. CDR3 length: 15 amino acids. The CDR3: CASSLWTGEVDEQFF. CDR3 bases: TGTGCCAGCAGTTTGTGGACAGGGGAGGTCGATGAGCAGTTCTTC.

J is TRBJ2-1 and V is TRBV18; 10 bases agree with TRBD2. Unmatched junction bases numbered 5, after V lost 0 bases and J lost 6 bases. CDR3 length equals 16 residues. CDR1 KGHSH and CDR2 LQKENI come from the germline V gene. CDR3 residues: CASSPPLAGVGNEQFF. The CDR3 bases are TGTGCCAGCTCACCACCGCTAGCGGGAGTTGGCAATGAGCAGTTCTTC.

The chain joins TRBV5-1 to TRBJ2-3, with 10 bases identical to TRBD1. Per germline, CDR1 SGHRS and CDR2 YFSETQ. This CDR3 has 15 amino acids. V lost 0 bases and J lost 5; bases outside the gene matches: 3. Here the CDR3 DNA reads TGCGCCAGCAGCTTGGGAGGACAGGGGGGAGATACGCAGTATTTT. It codes for CASSLGGQGGDTQYF. The full variable domain, in which reference TRBV5-1 and TRBJ2-3 provide the parts outside the CDR3, is KAGVTQTPRYLIKTRGQQVTLSCSPISGHRSVSWYQQTPGQGLQFLFEYFSETQRNKGNFPGRFSGRQFSNSRSEMNVSTLELGDSALYLCASSLGGQGGDTQYFGPGTRLTVL.

V and J are TRBV5-1 and TRBJ2-2, with D unresolved. The germline V gene has CDR1 SGHRS and CDR2 YFSETQ. The CDR3 runs 14 residues. V was pared by 5 bases and J by 0 bases, with 8 bases between. CDR3 in DNA: TGCGCCAGCAGACCGACAACGAACACCGGGGAGCTGTTTTTT. This sequence encodes CASRPTTNTGELFF.

V is TRBV27 and J is TRBJ2-6, with D perhaps matching TRBD1 (5 bases). Germline V gene sequence: CDR1 MNHEY, CDR2 SMNVEV (reference sequence). CDR3 length: 16 amino acids. Trimming removed 8 bases from V and 0 bases from J, with 14 bases in between. The CDR3 sequence is CASRSAGFSGANVLTF. DNA for the CDR3: TGTGCCAGCCGTAGTGCAGGGTTCTCTGGGGCCAACGTCCTGACTTTC.

The chain is built from TRBV15 and TRBJ1-2, with TRBD1 matching 7 bases. Germline V gene lookup returns CDR1 LNHNV and CDR2 YYDKDF (reference sequence). Trimming removed 5 bases from V and 0 bases from J; junction bases left unmatched: 6. This CDR3 contains 15 residues. CDR3 sequence: CATSGQDRANYGYTF. CDR3 sequence (DNA): TGTGCCACCAGCGGACAGGACAGAGCTAACTATGGCTACACCTTC.

This rearrangement joins TRBV7-6 to TRBJ2-7, with TRBD2 matching 10 bases. CDR3 size: 20 residues. The germline V gene has CDR1 SGHVS and CDR2 FNYEAQ. J lost 3 bases, V lost 5 bases, and 22 bases had no gene match. This CDR3 is CASSPPRGDLRTSGHYEQYF. The DNA for the CDR3 is TGTGCCAGCAGCCCCCCCCGCGGGGACTTACGGACTAGCGGACACTACGAGCAGTACTTC.

This clone was found a few times. J is TRBJ1-1 and V is TRBV29-1; D call uncertain. Germline loops: CDR1 SQVTM, CDR2 ANQGSEA. The V gene lost 4 bases and the J gene lost 1 base, with 19 bases spanning the gap. This CDR3 region has 16 residues. CDR3 residues: CSVAEGLTTRNTEAFF. The CDR3 nucleotides are TGCAGCGTTGCGGAGGGCCTTACTACGAGGAACACTGAAGCTTTCTTT. The complete variable domain, with remaining parts taken from reference TRBV29-1 and TRBJ1-1, reads SAVISQKPSRDICQRGTSLTIQCQVDSQVTMMFWYRQQPGQSLTLIATANQGSEATYESGFVIDKFPISRPNLTFSTLTVSNMSPEDSSIYLCSVAEGLTTRNTEAFFGQGTRLTVV.

In this sample, this clone turned up a few times. J is TRBJ1-1 and V is TRBV13; no definite D call. Germline V gene data show CDR1 as PRHDT and CDR2 as FYEKMQ (reference sequence). This CDR3 spans 12 amino acids. The V gene lost 5 bases and the J gene lost 9 bases, with 13 bases spanning the gap. CDR3 sequence (DNA): TGTGCCAGCAGCAACAGCCGTTCTCAAGCTTTCTTT. Its translation: CASSNSRSQAFF.

This rearrangement joins TRBV11-2 to TRBJ1-5, with a tentative D call TRBD1 (6 bases). Germline CDR1 is SGHAT and CDR2 is FQNNGV. V was clipped by 0 bases and J by 5 bases, with 11 bases between them. CDR3 size: 15 residues. CDR3 loop: CASSLESGVDQPQHF. The CDR3 nucleotides are TGTGCCAGCAGCTTAGAGTCAGGGGTTGATCAGCCCCAGCATTTT.

The CDR3 nucleotides read TGTGCCAGCTCACCAAACAGGGTCTATGGCTACACCTTC. This gives the protein CASSPNRVYGYTF. V gene TRBV18 combines with J gene TRBJ1-2; D is perhaps TRBD1 (6 bases). The V end was cut by 2 bases, the J end by 4 bases, with 8 bases between. CDR3 length: 13 residues. Looked up from germline, CDR1 is KGHSH and CDR2 is LQKENI.

This clone was picked up a small number of times. This chain uses TRBV7-8 with TRBJ1-4; D might be TRBD1 (5 bases). The CDR3 loop spans 18 amino acids. The germline gives CDR1 SGHVS, CDR2 FQNEAQ. Trimming pared 4 bases from V and 0 bases from J, leaving 18 bases between. CDR3 in DNA: TGTGCCAGCAGCTCCTGGGACTTTGGATCTGCAACTAATGAAAAACTGTTTTTT. It is translated as CASSSWDFGSATNEKLFF. Full variable domain (remainder filled in from reference TRBV7-8 and TRBJ1-4): GAGVSQSPRYKVAKRGQDVALRCDPISGHVSLFWYQQALGQGPEFLTYFQNEAQLDKSGLPSDRFFAERPEGSVSTLKIQRTQQEDSAVYLCASSSWDFGSATNEKLFFGSGTQLSVL.